This TCR beta chain was obtained from a study of shared clonotypes between healthy human individuals. Study as a whole: The donors, two women and a few men, were aged 18 to 49. General study points: A few donors had around 5.2% of their naive CD4 clonotypes in common.

This CDR3 has 13 amino acids. Germline-derived CDR1 and CDR2 are SNHLY and FYNNEI. Trimming left V 5 bases short and J 5 bases short, with 12 bases between. This clone appeared a single time. Its antigen is not known. Method: immunoSEQ multiplex PCR; TCRdb's copy keeps in-frame clones and lacks some. Of over a million clones listed, roughly 74% are singletons. The sequence was collected from a man between 18 and 35 years old in good health. Some clones in this sample may be carry-over from other donors' samples. Sample: memory CD4+ T cells from PBMCs. Subset here: CD45RA-negative fraction. This sequence joins TRBV2 and TRBJ1-1; D perhaps matches TRBD1 (5 bases). CDR3: CASSPWGGTEAFF. CDR3 DNA sequence: TGTGCCAGCAGTCCCTGGGGGGGGACTGAAGCTTTCTTT.